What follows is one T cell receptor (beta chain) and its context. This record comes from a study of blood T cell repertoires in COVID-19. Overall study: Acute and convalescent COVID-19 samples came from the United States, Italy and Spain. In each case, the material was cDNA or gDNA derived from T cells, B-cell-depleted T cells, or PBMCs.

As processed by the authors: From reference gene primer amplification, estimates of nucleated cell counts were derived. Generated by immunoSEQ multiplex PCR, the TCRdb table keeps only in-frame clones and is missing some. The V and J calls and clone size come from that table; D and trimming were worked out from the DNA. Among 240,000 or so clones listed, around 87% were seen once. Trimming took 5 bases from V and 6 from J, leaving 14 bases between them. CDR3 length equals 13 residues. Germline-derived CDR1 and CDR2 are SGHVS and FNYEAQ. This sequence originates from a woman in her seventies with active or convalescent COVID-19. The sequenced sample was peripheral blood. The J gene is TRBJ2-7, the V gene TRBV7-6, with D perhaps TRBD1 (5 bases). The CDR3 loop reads CASSRNRQVEQYF. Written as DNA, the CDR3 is TGTGCCAGCAGCCGAAACAGGCAGGTCGAGCAGTACTTC.